The present T cell receptor beta chain was sequenced within a study of human T cells and chemical hapten exposure. The wider study: TCR yield per sample varied, mainly due to pooled library volumes.

This CDR3 spans 15 amino acids. Trimming cost V 6 bases and J 3 bases; bases outside gene matches: 11. Germline V gene data show CDR1 as MNHEY and CDR2 as SVGAGI. Individual cDNA molecules in this library carried unique molecular identifiers. As processed by the authors: The number of TCRs in each sample had a median of about 96,000 and spanned roughly 23,224 to 750,000. TCRdb re-called the RACE reads with MiXCR, one entry per CDR3 protein. The V and J calls follow TCRdb's processing rather than the paper's. The sample carries around 130,000 distinct CDR3 sequences, approximately 9.5% recorded once. Regarding the study as a whole: The number of TCRs above 1 in 1000 frequency did not change after DPC sensitization.

The time point denotes: healthy volunteer bleed at 2 weeks. Total RNA was extracted from unfractionated whole blood. This clonotype was seen a handful of times. The antigen remains undetermined. The sequenced sample consisted of whole blood. This chain joins TRBV6-5 and TRBJ2-7; TRBD1 aligns across 7 bases. This TCR came from a male donor in good health. Some clones in this sample may be carry-over from other donors' samples. The CDR3 here is CASSKLQGYSYEQYF. CDR3 nucleotides: TGTGCCAGCAGCAAATTACAGGGGTATAGCTACGAGCAGTACTTC.